This T cell receptor (beta chain) was sequenced for a study of Ad26.COV2.S vaccination and SARS-CoV-2 variants. Study information: Intramuscularly, Ad26.COV2.S was given either once or twice, 56 days apart. Study-wide results and limits: Vaccine and placebo groups showed comparable non-spike TCR breadth. Breadth, reportedly substantial, characterized the spike-specific CD8+ and CD4+ T cell responses after vaccination.

Method: immunoSEQ multiplex PCR; TCRdb's copy keeps in-frame clones and lacks some. The top ten hold 10% to 15% of the sample, which has a few hundred thousand clones, around 90% seen once. Worth noting for this clone: Antigen specificity is unknown.

The treatment is: some 20 received Ad26.COV2.S at low or high dose, single or two shots; roughly five received placebo; per-sample allocation not given. The investigators took samples on day 63 after the first vaccine or placebo injection. Germline values: CDR1 LGHDT, CDR2 YNNKEL (reference sequence). V was trimmed by 0 bases and J by 4 bases, leaving 7 bases between them. The CDR3 is made up of 13 amino acids. This sequence joins TRBV3-1 (or the pseudogene TRBV3-2) and TRBJ2-7; D gene uncertain. The starting material was peripheral blood, obtained in a trial of Ad26.COV2.S vaccine versus placebo. This sequence was found in a person between 18 and 65 years old who received the Ad26.COV2.S COVID-19 vaccine or a placebo. The CDR3 DNA is TGTGCCAGCAGCCAAGACTTCAATTACGAGCAGTACTTC. Its protein product is CASSQDFNYEQYF.